The 28 T cell receptor beta chains in this list originate from one sample, sequenced in a study of blood T cell repertoires in COVID-19. The assay was immunoSEQ multiplex PCR, and TCRdb's table has in-frame clones only and misses some. This table holds 240,000 or so clones, 70% to 85% found once. Material: peripheral blood. These receptors were taken from a woman of 80 years or more with acute or convalescent COVID-19.

The chain links TRBV5-1 to TRBJ1-4, with D tentatively TRBD1 (5 bases). The germline gives CDR1 SGHRS, CDR2 YFSETQ. Trimming cost V 0 bases and J 7 bases, with 10 bases left between them. There are 14 residues in the CDR3. CDR3 residues: CASSLAGPGEKLFF. The DNA for the CDR3 is TGCGCCAGCAGCTTGGCAGGGCCGGGTGAAAAACTGTTTTTT.

V and J are TRBV19 and TRBJ1-1; unclear D gene. Looked up from germline, CDR1 is LNHDA and CDR2 is SQIVND (reference sequence). V dropped 3 bases and J dropped 1 base, with 9 bases sitting between them. This CDR3 spans 14 amino acids. CDR3 in DNA: TGTGCCAGTAGTATGAGGCGAACGAACACTGAAGCTTTCTTT. Translated, it gives CASSMRRTNTEAFF.

V is TRBV14 and J is TRBJ2-7; 8 bases align to TRBD2. Germline V CDR1 and CDR2: SGHDN, FVKESK. V lost 7 bases, J lost 0 bases, and 5 bases stayed unmatched. The CDR3 covers 14 residues. The CDR3, as DNA: TGTGCCAGCACTGCGGGGGGCTTCTCCTACGAGCAGTACTTC. This encodes CASTAGGFSYEQYF.

The gene calls are TRBV5-4 and TRBJ1-2; no firm D call. The CDR3 has 14 amino acids. CDR1 and CDR2 from the germline V gene are SGHNT and YYREEE (reference sequence). V gave up 6 bases and J gave up 4 bases, with 16 bases separating them. CDR3 in amino acids: CASTPGFRPYGYTF. CDR3 bases: TGTGCCAGCACCCCCGGGTTTCGCCCCTATGGCTACACCTTC.

This clone was found once. The chain uses TRBV6-6 and TRBJ2-3; TRBD2 matches at 8 bases. In germline, CDR1 is MNHNY, CDR2 SVGAGI (reference sequence). The CDR3 has 14 amino acids. V trimming: 11 bases; J trimming: 1 base; junction bases outside the gene matches: 8. CDR3 protein: CACRAGGGTDTQYF. The CDR3 DNA reads TGTGCCTGCCGGGCGGGGGGCGGCACAGATACGCAGTATTTT.

The chain has TRBV6-5 and TRBJ2-1, with 7 bases matching TRBD1. This CDR3 is 16 amino acids long. Germline trimming cut 0 bases from V and 7 bases from J; bases unmatched to any gene: 9. CDR1 is MNHEY and CDR2 is SVGAGI in the germline V gene. The CDR3 is CASSYSTGLQRNEQFF. The CDR3 DNA reads TGTGCCAGCAGTTACTCGACAGGGCTGCAGCGGAATGAGCAGTTCTTC.

As DNA, the CDR3 is TGTGCCAGCAGTTACTCTGACCCGGGGGATACGCAGTATTTT. It encodes CASSYSDPGDTQYF. V is TRBV6-5 and J is TRBJ2-3; TRBD2 is a possible D gene (5 bases). Trimming removed 0 bases from V and 6 bases from J, with 10 bases in between. Germline-derived CDR1 and CDR2 are MNHEY and SVGAGI. This CDR3 is built from 14 residues.

This chain links TRBV3-1 (or the pseudogene TRBV3-2) with TRBJ2-2; 8 bases agree with TRBD2. Trimming took 4 bases from V and 6 from J; bases not matched to a gene: 10. Germline V gene data show CDR1 as LGHDT and CDR2 as YNNKEL (reference sequence). There are 16 residues in the CDR3. The DNA of the CDR3 is TGTGCCAGCAGCCTGGAGGGAGCGGGAGCGGCCGGGGAGCTGTTTTTT. It translates to CASSLEGAGAAGELFF.

This chain connects TRBV4-2 to TRBJ2-5, with 10 bases aligning to TRBD2. V trimming: 1 base; J trimming: 3 bases; junction bases outside the gene matches: 5. The CDR3 is made up of 16 amino acids. CDR1 is LGHNA and CDR2 is YNFKEQ in the germline V gene. Here the CDR3 DNA reads TGTGCCAGCAGCCAAGGTATAGCGGGGGGTGAAGAGACCCAGTACTTC. Protein product: CASSQGIAGGEETQYF.

The chain couples TRBV5-1 to TRBJ1-1; 7 bases fit TRBD1. V trimming: 5 bases; J trimming: 6 bases; junction bases outside the gene matches: 7. CDR1 is SGHRS, CDR2 YFSETQ, per germline. This CDR3 has 13 residues. CDR3 sequence (DNA): TGCGCCAGCAGTCCCAGGGGGTGGGCTGAAGCTTTCTTT. Translated, it gives CASSPRGWAEAFF.

J is TRBJ2-5 and V is TRBV20-1; D gene unclear. Germline V lookup: CDR1 DFQATT, CDR2 SNEGSKA (reference sequence). This CDR3 is 11 amino acids long. V was clipped by 3 bases and J by 8 bases, with 10 bases between them. The CDR3 bases are TGCAGTGCTAGTTTGTCAAGCACCCAGTACTTC. Protein product: CSASLSSTQYF.

This clone was seen only once. The genes are TRBV12-5 and TRBJ1-5; 7 bases fit TRBD1. J lost 4 bases, V lost 7 bases, and 4 bases had no gene match. Germline V CDR1 and CDR2: LGHNT, FRNRAP. The CDR3 loop spans 13 amino acids. DNA of the CDR3: TGTGCTAGTGCCGCGGACAGGAATCAGCCCCAGCATTTT. The encoded protein is CASAADRNQPQHF. Supplemented by reference TRBV12-5 and TRBJ1-5, the full variable domain reads DARVTQTPRHKVTEMGQEVTMRCQPILGHNTVFWYRQTMMQGLELLAYFRNRAPLDDSGMPKDRFSAEMPDATLATLKIQPSEPRDSAVYFCASAADRNQPQHFGDGTRLSIL.

V usage is TRBV12-3 or TRBV12-4 and J usage is TRBJ2-5, with a weak D call TRBD1 (6 bases). The length of the CDR3 is 13 residues. V gave up 6 bases and J gave up 4 bases, with 12 bases separating them. CDR3: CASRGAKIETQYF. The CDR3 DNA reads TGTGCCAGCAGGGGGGCTAAAATAGAGACCCAGTACTTC.

The rearrangement joins TRBV10-2 to TRBJ2-1; tentatively, D is TRBD1 (5 bases). Trimming left V 6 bases short and J 4 bases short, with 7 bases between. CDR3 size: 12 residues. Germline CDR1 WSHSY, CDR2 SAAADI. CDR3 sequence: CASRDTYNEQFF. CDR3 in DNA: TGCGCCAGCAGGGACACTTACAATGAGCAGTTCTTC.

The chain combines TRBV6-5 with TRBJ2-1; 11 bases are a match to TRBD2. The germline gives CDR1 MNHEY, CDR2 SVGAGI. The trim removed 6 bases at V and 5 bases at J, leaving 3 bases unmatched. This CDR3 comprises 14 residues. The DNA for the CDR3 is TGTGCCAGCAGATTTAGCGGGAGGGACAATGAGCAGTTCTTC. It specifies CASRFSGRDNEQFF.

The chain combines TRBV6-1 with TRBJ1-4; TRBD1 aligns across 12 bases. Germline CDR1 is MNHNS and CDR2 is SASEGT. The CDR3 length is 17 residues. V lost 4 bases and J lost 7; bases outside the gene matches: 10. CDR3 nucleotides: TGTGCCAGCAGTGGGGGACAGGGGGCCGCCTTAGGTGAAAAACTGTTTTTT. It is translated as CASSGGQGAALGEKLFF.

The J gene is TRBJ2-7, the V gene TRBV4-2; 8 positions agree with TRBD2. V lost 1 base, J lost 2 bases, and 10 bases stayed unmatched. Looked up from germline, CDR1 is LGHNA and CDR2 is YNFKEQ. This CDR3 comprises 17 residues. For the CDR3, the DNA is TGTGCCAGCAGCCAAGTAGCAGCGGGAGTTAACCCCTACGAGCAGTACTTC. It yields the protein CASSQVAAGVNPYEQYF.

The genes are TRBV19 and TRBJ1-4; 12 bases agree with TRBD1. Germline V gene lookup returns CDR1 LNHDA and CDR2 SQIVND (reference sequence). This CDR3 is built from 21 residues. V was pared by 3 bases and J by 7 bases, with 21 bases of the junction left unmatched. This CDR3 is CASSMVGGQGAHLSPGEKLFF. The CDR3 coding sequence is TGTGCCAGTAGTATGGTCGGGGGACAGGGGGCGCATCTAAGTCCAGGTGAAAAACTGTTTTTT.

This rearrangement joins TRBV7-2 to TRBJ2-1; D possibly corresponds to TRBD2 (6 bases). Looked up from germline, CDR1 is SGHTA and CDR2 is FQGNSA. The CDR3 consists of 15 residues. With 0 bases removed from V and 6 bases from J, the gap between germline ends came to 12 bases. The CDR3 DNA reads TGTGCCAGCAGCTTAGCCGGCCTGGGGGGCAATGAGCAGTTCTTC. It encodes CASSLAGLGGNEQFF.

The chain combines TRBV27 with TRBJ1-3, with D possibly TRBD1 on 5 matching bases. The germline V gene encodes CDR1 MNHEY and CDR2 SMNVEV (reference sequence). The CDR3 totals 18 residues. V was pared by 1 base and J by 0 bases, with 16 bases between. CDR3 bases: TGTGCCAGCAGTTTATATGGCTTCGACAGCCACTCTGGAAACACCATATATTTT. The encoded protein is CASSLYGFDSHSGNTIYF.

The chain is built from TRBV7-2 and TRBJ1-1, with D unresolved. Germline V lookup: CDR1 SGHTA, CDR2 FQGNSA. V was pared by 2 bases and J by 0 bases, with 10 bases between. CDR3 length equals 15 residues. CDR3 nucleotides: TGTGCCAGCAGCTTACATATCACGGTGAACACTGAAGCTTTCTTT. Amino acids: CASSLHITVNTEAFF. The entire variable domain, with the rest obtained from reference TRBV7-2 and TRBJ1-1, is as follows: GAGVSQSPSNKVTEKGKDVELRCDPISGHTALYWYRQSLGQGLEFLIYFQGNSAPDKSGLPSDRFSAERTGGSVSTLTIQRTQQEDSAVYLCASSLHITVNTEAFFGQGTRLTVV.

The sample holds a few counts of this clone. This sequence joins TRBV7-2 and TRBJ2-4; 8 bases line up with TRBD2. V trimming: 0 bases; J trimming: 10 bases; junction bases outside the gene matches: 5. Germline V gene sequence: CDR1 SGHTA, CDR2 FQGNSA. The CDR3 is 14 residues long. CDR3 in amino acids: CASSLASRGGIQYF. CDR3 bases: TGTGCCAGCAGCTTAGCGAGTCGCGGGGGGATTCAGTACTTC.

The V and J genes are TRBV5-1 and TRBJ1-1; 8 bases agree with TRBD1. The germline CDR1 and CDR2 sequences are SGHRS and YFSETQ. The CDR3 sequence is 15 residues long. V lost 3 bases, J lost 4 bases, and 8 bases stayed unmatched. CDR3 sequence reads: CASSWNQGAGTEAFF. CDR3 sequence (DNA): TGCGCCAGCAGCTGGAACCAGGGGGCTGGCACTGAAGCTTTCTTT.

V and J are TRBV27 and TRBJ1-1, with D unclear. Germline V CDR1 and CDR2: MNHEY, SMNVEV (reference sequence). CDR3 length equals 14 residues. V was pared by 7 bases and J by 1 base, with 13 bases between. The CDR3 loop is CASIGRDKNTEAFF. The CDR3 nucleotides read TGTGCCAGCATCGGACGGGATAAGAACACTGAAGCTTTCTTT.

The chain links TRBV7-2 to TRBJ2-5; D may be TRBD1 (6 bases). The CDR3 covers 13 residues. Trimming left V 5 bases short and J 5 bases short, with 12 bases between. Germline CDR1 and CDR2: SGHTA and FQGNSA. The CDR3 here is CASSTRQAETQYF. Written as DNA, the CDR3 is TGTGCCAGCAGCACTCGACAGGCTGAGACCCAGTACTTC.

The chain has TRBV18 and TRBJ1-2; the D is unclear. V was pared by 2 bases and J by 6 bases, with 16 bases between. The CDR3 runs to 15 residues. Germline CDR1 is KGHSH and CDR2 is LQKENI. This chain's CDR3 is CASSPRFSREDGYTF. CDR3 nucleotides: TGTGCCAGCTCACCAAGATTCTCTAGGGAGGATGGCTACACCTTC.

This clone was counted a few times. This chain joins TRBV28 and TRBJ1-4; D is possibly TRBD1 (6 bases). The V end was cut by 6 bases, the J end by 6 bases, with 14 bases between. Germline-derived CDR1 and CDR2 are MDHEN and SYDVKM. The CDR3 is 14 residues long. The DNA of the CDR3 is TGTGCCAGCAGCTACGGACAGTTGTATGAAAAACTGTTTTTT. It translates to CASSYGQLYEKLFF. The whole variable domain, remainder taken from reference TRBV28 and TRBJ1-4, is DVKVTQSSRYLVKRTGEKVFLECVQDMDHENMFWYRQDPGLGLRLIYFSYDVKMKEKGDIPEGYSVSREKKERFSLILESASTNQTSMYLCASSYGQLYEKLFFGSGTQLSVL.

The rearrangement uses TRBV2 and TRBJ1-1; a possible D gene is TRBD1 (5 bases). Between the trimmed V and J ends, which lost 7 bases and 4 bases, there was a span of 13 bases. CDR3 size: 13 residues. In germline, CDR1 is SNHLY, CDR2 FYNNEI. Here the CDR3 reads CASIQGWGTEAFF. CDR3 DNA sequence: TGTGCCAGCATCCAGGGATGGGGCACTGAAGCTTTCTTT. Together with reference TRBV2 and TRBJ1-1, the CDR3 gives the full variable domain: EPEVTQTPSHQVTQMGQEVILRCVPISNHLYFYWYRQILGQKVEFLVSFYNNEISEKSEIFDDQFSVERPDGSNFTLKIRSTKLEDSAMYFCASIQGWGTEAFFGQGTRLTVV.